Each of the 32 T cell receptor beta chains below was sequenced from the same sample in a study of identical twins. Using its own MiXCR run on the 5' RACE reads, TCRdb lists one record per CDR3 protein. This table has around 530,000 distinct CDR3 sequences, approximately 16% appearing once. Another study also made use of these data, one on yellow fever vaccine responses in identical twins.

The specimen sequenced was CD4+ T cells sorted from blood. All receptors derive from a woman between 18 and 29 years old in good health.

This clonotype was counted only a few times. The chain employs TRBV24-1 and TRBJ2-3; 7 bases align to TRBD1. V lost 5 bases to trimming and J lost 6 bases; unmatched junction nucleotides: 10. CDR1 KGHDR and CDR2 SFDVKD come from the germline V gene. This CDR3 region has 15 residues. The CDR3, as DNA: TGTGCCACCAGTGCCCGACAGGGCAATTTGGATACGCAGTATTTT. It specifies CATSARQGNLDTQYF.

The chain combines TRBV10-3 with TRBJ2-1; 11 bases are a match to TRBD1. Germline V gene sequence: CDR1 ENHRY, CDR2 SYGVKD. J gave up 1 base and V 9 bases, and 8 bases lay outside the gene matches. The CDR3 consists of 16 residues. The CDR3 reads CAIARDRGSSYNEQFF. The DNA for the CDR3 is TGTGCCATAGCCCGGGACAGGGGGTCGTCCTACAATGAGCAGTTCTTC.

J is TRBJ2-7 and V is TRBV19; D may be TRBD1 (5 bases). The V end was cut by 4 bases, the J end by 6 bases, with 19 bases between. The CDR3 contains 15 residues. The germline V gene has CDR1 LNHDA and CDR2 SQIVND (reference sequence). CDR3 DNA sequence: TGTGCCAGTAGTACCACGGGCCCCACAGGAGCCGAGCAGTACTTC. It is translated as CASSTTGPTGAEQYF.

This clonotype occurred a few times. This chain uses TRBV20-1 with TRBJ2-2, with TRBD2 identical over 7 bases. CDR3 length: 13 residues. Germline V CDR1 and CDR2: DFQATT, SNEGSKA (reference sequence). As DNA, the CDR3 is TGCAGCCGACTAGCCAGGGACACCGGGGAGCTGTTTTTT. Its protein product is CSRLARDTGELFF.

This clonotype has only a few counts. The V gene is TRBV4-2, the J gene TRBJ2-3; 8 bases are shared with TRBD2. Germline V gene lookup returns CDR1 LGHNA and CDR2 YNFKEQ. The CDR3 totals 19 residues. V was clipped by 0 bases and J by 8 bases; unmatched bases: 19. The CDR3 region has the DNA TGTGCCAGCAGCCAAGAAATGCTGCTTAGGGCGGGGGGAGATTTTACGCAGTATTTT. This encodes CASSQEMLLRAGGDFTQYF.

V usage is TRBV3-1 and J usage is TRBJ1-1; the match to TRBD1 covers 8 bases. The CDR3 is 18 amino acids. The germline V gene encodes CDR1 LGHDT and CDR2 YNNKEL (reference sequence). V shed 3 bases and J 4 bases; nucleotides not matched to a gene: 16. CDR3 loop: CASSQAGQGGAWSTEAFF. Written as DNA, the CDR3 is TGTGCCAGCAGCCAGGCCGGACAGGGAGGGGCCTGGTCCACTGAAGCTTTCTTT.

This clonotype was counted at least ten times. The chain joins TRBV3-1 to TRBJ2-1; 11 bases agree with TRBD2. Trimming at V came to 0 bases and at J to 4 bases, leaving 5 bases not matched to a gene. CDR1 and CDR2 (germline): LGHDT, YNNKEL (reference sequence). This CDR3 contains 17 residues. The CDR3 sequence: CASSQDTSGSRYNEQFF. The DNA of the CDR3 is TGTGCCAGCAGCCAAGATACTAGCGGGAGCAGGTACAATGAGCAGTTCTTC.

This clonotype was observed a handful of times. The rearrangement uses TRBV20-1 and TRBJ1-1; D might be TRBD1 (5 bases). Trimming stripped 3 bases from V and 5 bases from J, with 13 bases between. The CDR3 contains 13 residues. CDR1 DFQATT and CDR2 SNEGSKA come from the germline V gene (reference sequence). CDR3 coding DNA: TGCAGTGCTAGGTCTGGGGGTAGAACTGAAGCTTTCTTT. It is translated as CSARSGGRTEAFF.

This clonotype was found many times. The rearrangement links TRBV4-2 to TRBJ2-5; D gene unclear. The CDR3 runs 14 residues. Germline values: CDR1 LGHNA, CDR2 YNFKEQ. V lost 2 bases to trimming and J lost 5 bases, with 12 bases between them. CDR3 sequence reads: CASSQTMGFETQYF. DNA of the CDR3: TGTGCCAGCAGCCAAACGATGGGCTTCGAGACCCAGTACTTC.

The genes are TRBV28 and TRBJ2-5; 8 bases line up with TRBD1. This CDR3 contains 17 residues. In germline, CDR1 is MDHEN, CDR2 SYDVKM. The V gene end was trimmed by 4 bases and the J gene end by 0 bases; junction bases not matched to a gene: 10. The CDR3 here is CASSSFGQGRDQETQYF. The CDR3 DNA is TGTGCCAGCAGTTCCTTCGGACAGGGCCGAGACCAAGAGACCCAGTACTTC.

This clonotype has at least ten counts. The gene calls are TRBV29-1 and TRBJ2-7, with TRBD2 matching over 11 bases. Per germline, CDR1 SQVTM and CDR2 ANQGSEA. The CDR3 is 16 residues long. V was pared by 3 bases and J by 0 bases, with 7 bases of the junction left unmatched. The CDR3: CSVEGLAGGSSYEQYF. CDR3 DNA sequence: TGCAGCGTTGAGGGGCTAGCGGGAGGATCCTCCTACGAGCAGTACTTC.

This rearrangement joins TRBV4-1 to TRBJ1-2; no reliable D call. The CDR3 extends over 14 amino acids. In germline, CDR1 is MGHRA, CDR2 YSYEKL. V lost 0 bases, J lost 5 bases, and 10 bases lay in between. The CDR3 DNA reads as TGCGCCAGCAGCCAAGAACGAGGGCCGTATGGCTACACCTTC. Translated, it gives CASSQERGPYGYTF.

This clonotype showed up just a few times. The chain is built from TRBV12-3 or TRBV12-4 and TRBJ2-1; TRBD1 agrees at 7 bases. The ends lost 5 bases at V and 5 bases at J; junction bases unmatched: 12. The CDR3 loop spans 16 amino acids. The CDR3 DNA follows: TGTGCCAGCAGTGTCCGCCGACAGGGTGGGGACAATGAGCAGTTCTTC. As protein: CASSVRRQGGDNEQFF.

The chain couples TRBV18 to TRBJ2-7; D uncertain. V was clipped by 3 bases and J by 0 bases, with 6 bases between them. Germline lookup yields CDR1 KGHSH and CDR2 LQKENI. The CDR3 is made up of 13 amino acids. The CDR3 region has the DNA TGTGCCAGCTCACCTCAAACCTCCTACGAGCAGTACGTC. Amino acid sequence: CASSPQTSYEQYV.

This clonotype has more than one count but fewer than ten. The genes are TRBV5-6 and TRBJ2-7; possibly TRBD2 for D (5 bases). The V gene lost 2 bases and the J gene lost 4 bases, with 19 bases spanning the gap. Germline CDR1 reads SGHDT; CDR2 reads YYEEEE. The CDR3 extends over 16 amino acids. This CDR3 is CASSFSWAGINYEQYV. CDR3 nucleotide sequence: TGTGCCAGCAGCTTTAGTTGGGCCGGGATAAATTACGAGCAGTACGTC.

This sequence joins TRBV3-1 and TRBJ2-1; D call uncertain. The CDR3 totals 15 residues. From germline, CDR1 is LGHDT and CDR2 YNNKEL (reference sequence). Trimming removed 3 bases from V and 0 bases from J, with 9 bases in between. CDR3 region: CASSQAPFSYNEQFF. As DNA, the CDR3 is TGTGCCAGCAGCCAGGCACCCTTCTCCTACAATGAGCAGTTCTTC.

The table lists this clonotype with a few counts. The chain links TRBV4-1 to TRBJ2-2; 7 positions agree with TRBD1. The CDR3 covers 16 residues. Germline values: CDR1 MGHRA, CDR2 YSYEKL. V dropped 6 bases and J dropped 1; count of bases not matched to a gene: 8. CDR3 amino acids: CASSHGRTGNTGELFF. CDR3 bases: TGCGCCAGCAGTCACGGCCGGACAGGGAACACCGGGGAGCTGTTTTTT.

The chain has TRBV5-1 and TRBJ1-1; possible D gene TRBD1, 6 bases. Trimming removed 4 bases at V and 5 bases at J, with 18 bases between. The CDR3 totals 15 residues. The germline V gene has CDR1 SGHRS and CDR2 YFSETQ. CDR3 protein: CASSAVRRGGTEAFF. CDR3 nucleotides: TGCGCCAGCAGCGCGGTTCGGAGAGGGGGGACTGAAGCTTTCTTT.

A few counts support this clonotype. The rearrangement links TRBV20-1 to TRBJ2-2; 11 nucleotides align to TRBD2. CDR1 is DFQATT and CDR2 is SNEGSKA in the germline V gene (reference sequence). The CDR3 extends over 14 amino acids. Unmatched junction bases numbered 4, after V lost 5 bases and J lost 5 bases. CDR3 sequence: CSALAGGGTGELFF. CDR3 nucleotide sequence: TGCAGTGCTCTAGCGGGAGGAGGGACCGGGGAGCTGTTTTTT.

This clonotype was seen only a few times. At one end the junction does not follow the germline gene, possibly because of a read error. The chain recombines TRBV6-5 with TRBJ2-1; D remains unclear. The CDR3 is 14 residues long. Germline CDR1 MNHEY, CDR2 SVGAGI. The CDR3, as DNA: TGTGCCAGCAGTTACTCGAATGTGAGGACGGAGCAGATCTTC. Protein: CASSYSNVRTEQIF.

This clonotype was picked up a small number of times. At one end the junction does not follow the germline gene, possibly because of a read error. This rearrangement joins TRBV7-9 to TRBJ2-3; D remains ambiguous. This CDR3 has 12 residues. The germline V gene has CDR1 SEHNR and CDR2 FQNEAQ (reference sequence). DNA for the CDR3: TGTGCCAGCAGCTTAGTGTTAGGAGACCGCGATTTT. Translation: CASSLVLGDRDF.

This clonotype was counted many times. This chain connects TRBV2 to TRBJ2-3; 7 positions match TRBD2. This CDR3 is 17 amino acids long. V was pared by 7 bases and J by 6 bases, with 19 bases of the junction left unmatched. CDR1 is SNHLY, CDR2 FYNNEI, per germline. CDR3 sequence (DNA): TGTGCCAGCAAACGACTTCCCGGGACTACCCGTAGGGATACGCAGTATTTT. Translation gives CASKRLPGTTRRDTQYF. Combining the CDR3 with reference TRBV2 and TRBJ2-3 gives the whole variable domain EPEVTQTPSHQVTQMGQEVILRCVPISNHLYFYWYRQILGQKVEFLVSFYNNEISEKSEIFDDQFSVERPDGSNFTLKIRSTKLEDSAMYFCASKRLPGTTRRDTQYFGPGTRLTVL.

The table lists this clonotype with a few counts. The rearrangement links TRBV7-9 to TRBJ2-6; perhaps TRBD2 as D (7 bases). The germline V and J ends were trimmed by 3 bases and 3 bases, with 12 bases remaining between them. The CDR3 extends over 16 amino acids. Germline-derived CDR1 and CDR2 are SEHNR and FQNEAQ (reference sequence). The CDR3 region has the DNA TGTGCCAGCAGCTTCGGGGGGCCTGTTGGGGCCAACGTCCTGACTTTC. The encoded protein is CASSFGGPVGANVLTF.

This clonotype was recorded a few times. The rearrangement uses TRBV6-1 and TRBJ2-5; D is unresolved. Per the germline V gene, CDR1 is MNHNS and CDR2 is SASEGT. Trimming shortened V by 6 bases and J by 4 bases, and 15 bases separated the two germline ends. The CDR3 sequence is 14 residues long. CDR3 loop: CASSVGWTAETQYF. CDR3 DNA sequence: TGTGCCAGCAGCGTTGGATGGACGGCAGAGACCCAGTACTTC.

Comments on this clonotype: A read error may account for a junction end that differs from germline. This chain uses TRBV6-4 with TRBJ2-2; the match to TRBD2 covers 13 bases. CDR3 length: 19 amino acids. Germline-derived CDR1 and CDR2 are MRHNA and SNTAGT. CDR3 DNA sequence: TGTACCAGCTGTTTCGGCCGACTAGCGGGAGGTTATAACACCGGGGAGCTGTTTTTT. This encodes CTSCFGRLAGGYNTGELFF.

This chain's CDR3 is CASSSPGPRWVNEQFF. The CDR3 DNA sequence: TGTGCCAGCAGTTCCCCGGGACCGAGGTGGGTCAATGAGCAGTTCTTC. This chain connects TRBV12-3 or TRBV12-4 to TRBJ2-1; D is perhaps TRBD1 or TRBD2 (5 bases each). The ends were cut back, 4 bases at V and 6 bases at J, with 19 bases in the middle. This CDR3 region has 16 residues.

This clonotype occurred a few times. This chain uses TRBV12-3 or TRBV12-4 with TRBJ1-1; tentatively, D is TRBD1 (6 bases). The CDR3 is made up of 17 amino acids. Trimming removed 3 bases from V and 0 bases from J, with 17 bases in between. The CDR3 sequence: CASSFVRGRPMNTEAFF. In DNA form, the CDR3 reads TGTGCCAGCAGTTTTGTCAGGGGCCGACCTATGAACACTGAAGCTTTCTTT.

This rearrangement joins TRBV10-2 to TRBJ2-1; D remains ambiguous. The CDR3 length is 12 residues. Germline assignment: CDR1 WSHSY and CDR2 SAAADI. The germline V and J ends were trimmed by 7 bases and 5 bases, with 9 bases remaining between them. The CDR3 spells CASTPLDNEQFF. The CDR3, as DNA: TGCGCCAGCACTCCTTTGGACAATGAGCAGTTCTTC.

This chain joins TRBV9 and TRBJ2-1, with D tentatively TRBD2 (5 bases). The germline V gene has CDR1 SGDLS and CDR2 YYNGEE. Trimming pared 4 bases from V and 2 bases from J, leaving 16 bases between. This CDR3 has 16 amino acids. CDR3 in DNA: TGTGCCAGCAGCAAAAGTGCGGGTCTCGCCTACAATGAGCAGTTCTTC. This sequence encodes CASSKSAGLAYNEQFF.

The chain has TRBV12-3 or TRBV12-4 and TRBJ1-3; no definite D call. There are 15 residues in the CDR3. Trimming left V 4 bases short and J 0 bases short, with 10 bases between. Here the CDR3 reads CASSWQQRSGNTIYF. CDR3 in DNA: TGTGCCAGCAGTTGGCAACAGCGCTCTGGAAACACCATATATTTT.

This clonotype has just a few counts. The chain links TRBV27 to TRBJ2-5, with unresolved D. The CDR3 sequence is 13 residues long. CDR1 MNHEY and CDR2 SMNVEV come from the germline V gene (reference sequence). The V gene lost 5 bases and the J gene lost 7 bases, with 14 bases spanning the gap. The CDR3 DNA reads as TGTGCCAGCAGTCCCACACCCACGGGGACCCAGTACTTC. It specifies CASSPTPTGTQYF.

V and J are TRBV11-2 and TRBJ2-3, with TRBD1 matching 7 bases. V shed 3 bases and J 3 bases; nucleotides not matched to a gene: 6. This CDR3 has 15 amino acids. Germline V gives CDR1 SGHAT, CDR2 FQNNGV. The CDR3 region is CASSLVVDRTDTQYF. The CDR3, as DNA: TGTGCCAGCAGCTTGGTCGTGGACAGGACAGATACGCAGTATTTT. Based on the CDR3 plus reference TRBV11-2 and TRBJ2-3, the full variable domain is EAGVAQSPRYKIIEKRQSVAFWCNPISGHATLYWYQQILGQGPKLLIQFQNNGVVDDSQLPKDRFSAERLKGVDSTLKIQPAKLEDSAVYLCASSLVVDRTDTQYFGPGTRLTVL.